This T cell receptor (beta chain) was identified in a study of T cell responses to AZD1222 COVID-19 vaccine. The assay was immunoSEQ multiplex PCR, and TCRdb's table has in-frame clones only and misses some. The sample contains about 84,000 clones, roughly 85% of which appear only once. The CDR3 is made up of 14 amino acids. V was clipped by 2 bases and J by 0 bases, with 7 bases between them. Germline V gene data show CDR1 as MNHEY and CDR2 as SVGAGI. This clone was counted a single time. The source is an adult who received the AZD1222 COVID-19 vaccine. The specimen was peripheral blood, collected 28 days after the second AZD1222 dose. The V call is TRBV6-5, the J call TRBJ1-1; no firm D call. The DNA for the CDR3 is TGTGCCAGCAGTTACGGGGTTCTGAACACTGAAGCTTTCTTT. The encoded protein is CASSYGVLNTEAFF.